The next 9 T cell receptor beta chains were all read from a single sample in a study of T cell responses to AZD1222 COVID-19 vaccine. Produced via immunoSEQ multiplex PCR; TCRdb's table is partial and in-frame only. The data contain 90,000 to 120,000 clones, approximately 90% of them singletons. The source material was peripheral blood, sampled on day 0 of AZD1222 vaccination. The receptors stem from an adult in good health.

In the case of this clone: Compared with germline, one end of the junction differs, possibly owing to a read error. This chain uses TRBV24-1 with TRBJ1-4, with a possible D match to TRBD1 (6 bases). Per the germline V gene, CDR1 is KGHDR and CDR2 is SFDVKD. The CDR3 covers 21 residues. The CDR3 DNA sequence: TGTGCCACCAGTGATTTGCACAGTGCTTCTTGGCCACCTGCTCTCCGAGACAGGAGGGTCTTT. Translating it yields CATSDLHSASWPPALRDRRVF.

The chain combines TRBV30 with TRBJ1-2; D unresolved. The CDR3 is 14 amino acids. CDR1 GTSNPN and CDR2 SVGIG come from the germline V gene (reference sequence). V was pared by 0 bases and J by 4 bases, with 12 bases between. CDR3 bases: TGTGCCTGGAGTGTATTTCGGATGGCCTATGGCTACACCTTC. Translated, it gives CAWSVFRMAYGYTF.

The chain combines TRBV19 with TRBJ2-4; 8 bases map to TRBD1. The CDR3 length is 17 residues. Looked up from germline, CDR1 is LNHDA and CDR2 is SQIVND (reference sequence). With 6 bases clipped from V and 0 bases from J, the junction kept 10 bases outside the gene matches. CDR3 loop: CASSDPRDRLAKNIQYF. Written as DNA, the CDR3 is TGTGCCAGTAGCGATCCCCGGGACAGGCTAGCCAAAAACATTCAGTACTTC.

The chain joins TRBV9 to TRBJ1-4; tentative D call: TRBD1 (6 bases). Germline V gene sequence: CDR1 SGDLS, CDR2 YYNGEE. This CDR3 is 15 amino acids long. V lost 4 bases to trimming and J lost 5 bases, with 15 bases between them. CDR3 amino acids: CASSPGGTSNEKLFF. Written as DNA, the CDR3 is TGTGCCAGCAGCCCCGGGGGCACGTCAAATGAAAAACTGTTTTTT.

This clone has only one observation. The rearrangement links TRBV20-1 to TRBJ2-7; D perhaps matches TRBD2 (7 bases). This CDR3 is built from 16 residues. Per the germline V gene, CDR1 is DFQATT and CDR2 is SNEGSKA (reference sequence). V lost 3 bases and J 4 bases, leaving 22 bases between the germline ends. CDR3 in amino acids: CSASRPPGRGGYEQYF. The CDR3 bases are TGCAGTGCTAGTAGACCCCCCGGCAGGGGAGGGTACGAGCAGTACTTC.

J is TRBJ1-1 and V is TRBV13; TRBD1 is a possible D gene (6 bases). Germline lookup yields CDR1 PRHDT and CDR2 FYEKMQ (reference sequence). V was shortened by 2 bases and J by 1 base, with 8 bases between the two germline ends. The length of the CDR3 is 14 residues. CDR3 in DNA: TGTGCCAGCAGCTTATACAGGGCGAACACTGAAGCTTTCTTT. Translated: CASSLYRANTEAFF.

For the CDR3, the DNA is TGTGCCAGCAGCCAACCGGGGGGGCCCACAGATACGCAGTATTTT. Translation: CASSQPGGPTDTQYF. This chain connects TRBV3-1 (or the pseudogene TRBV3-2) to TRBJ2-3, with 8 bases fitting TRBD2. The CDR3 totals 15 residues. Germline V gives CDR1 LGHDT, CDR2 YNNKEL (reference sequence). Trimming took 2 bases from V and 2 from J; bases not matched to a gene: 3.

This chain uses TRBV3-1 (or the pseudogene TRBV3-2) with TRBJ2-7; D ambiguous. Germline CDR1 is LGHDT and CDR2 is YNNKEL (reference sequence). Trimming pared 1 base from V and 5 bases from J, leaving 6 bases between. The CDR3 runs to 12 residues. CDR3 region: CASSQGANEQYF. Written as DNA, the CDR3 is TGTGCCAGCAGCCAAGGCGCGAACGAGCAGTACTTC.

This clone occurred once. V and J are TRBV27 and TRBJ2-3, with 8 positions matching TRBD2. V lost 5 bases and J lost 5; bases outside the gene matches: 12. Germline-derived CDR1 and CDR2 are MNHEY and SMNVEV (reference sequence). The CDR3 consists of 16 residues. The CDR3 DNA reads TGTGCCAGCAGTCCAGGGACTAGTCTTCGCAGAGATACGCAGTATTTT. It encodes CASSPGTSLRRDTQYF.